This T cell receptor beta chain is drawn from a study of blood T cells in healthy people across ages. Study-level findings and limits: Diversity of TCR beta correlated strongly with naive T cell percentage.

Germline V gene data show CDR1 as SEHNR and CDR2 as FQNEAQ (reference sequence). This CDR3 is built from 17 residues. V lost 6 bases and J lost 0; bases outside the gene matches: 7. Primers used in a second PCR of about 7 to 12 cycles were a sample-barcoded 5' primer and a J-beta primer mix. In TCRdb, the 5' RACE reads were re-called with MiXCR into one record per CDR3 protein. The data contain 2 million or so distinct CDR3 sequences, around 48% of them singletons. To note about this clonotype: Its specificity is unknown.

The sequenced sample consisted of blood. The sequence was obtained from a woman aged 40-49 years in good health. The rearrangement uses TRBV7-9 and TRBJ2-2, with 10 bases that match TRBD2. CDR3 in DNA: TGTGCCAGCAGGGGGGGTACTAGCGGGGCGAACACCGGGGAGCTGTTTTTT. Its translation is CASRGGTSGANTGELFF.